This TCR beta chain was captured in a study of blood T cell repertoires in COVID-19. Study background: Specimens from acute and convalescent COVID-19 originated in the United States, Italy and Spain. In each case, the material was cDNA or gDNA derived from T cells, B-cell-depleted T cells, or PBMCs.

Sequencing used immunoSEQ multiplex PCR; TCRdb keeps in-frame clones, though not all of them. The table includes roughly 160,000 clones, over 70% detected once. Donors in Cohort 3 who had recovered were those with two negative PCRs, healthcare professional clearance, or resolution of their symptoms. The clonotype originates from a woman aged 55-70 years who had recovered from COVID-19. What was sequenced was PBMCs or T cells enriched from blood (not recorded which).

The CDR3 bases are TGTGCCAGCAGCCATTGGGACAGAAAATACAATGAGCAGTTCTTC. Translation gives CASSHWDRKYNEQFF. The gene calls are TRBV3-1 (or the pseudogene TRBV3-2) and TRBJ2-1, with TRBD1 matching 7 bases. The CDR3 consists of 15 residues. Trimming removed 3 bases from V and 4 bases from J; junction bases left unmatched: 6. Germline V CDR1 and CDR2: LGHDT, YNNKEL (reference sequence).